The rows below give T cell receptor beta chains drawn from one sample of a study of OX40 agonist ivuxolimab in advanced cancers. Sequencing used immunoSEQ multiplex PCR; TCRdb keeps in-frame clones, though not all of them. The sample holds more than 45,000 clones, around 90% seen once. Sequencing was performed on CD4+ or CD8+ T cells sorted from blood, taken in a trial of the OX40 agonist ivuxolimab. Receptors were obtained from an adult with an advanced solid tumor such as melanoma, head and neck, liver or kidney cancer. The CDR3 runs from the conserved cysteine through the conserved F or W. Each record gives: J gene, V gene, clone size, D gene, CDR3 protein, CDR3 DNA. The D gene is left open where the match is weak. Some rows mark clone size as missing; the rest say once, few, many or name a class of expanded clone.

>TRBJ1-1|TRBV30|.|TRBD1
CAWSVGGPEAFF
TGTGCCTGGAGTGTAGGGGGCCCTGAAGCTTTCTTT
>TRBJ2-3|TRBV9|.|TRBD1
CASSVQGDTDTQYF
TGTGCCAGCAGCGTACAGGGGGACACAGATACGCAGTATTTT
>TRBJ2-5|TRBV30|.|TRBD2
CAWSVRREQETQYF
TGTGCCTGGAGTGTACGGCGGGAGCAAGAGACCCAGTACTTC
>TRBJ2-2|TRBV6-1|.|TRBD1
CASGQAPNTGELFF
TGTGCCAGTGGACAGGCCCCGAACACCGGGGAGCTGTTTTTT
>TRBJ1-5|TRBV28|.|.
CASSFRVGEGDNQPQHF
TGTGCCAGCAGTTTTAGGGTTGGCGAAGGGGACAATCAGCCCCAGCATTTT
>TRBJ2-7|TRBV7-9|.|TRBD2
CASSLGVAGRSYEQYF
TGTGCCAGCAGCTTAGGGGTAGCGGGTCGCTCCTACGAGCAGTACTTC
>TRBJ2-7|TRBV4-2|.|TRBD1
CASSQVGQSSYEQYF
TGTGCCAGCAGCCAAGTGGGACAGAGCTCCTACGAGCAGTACTTC
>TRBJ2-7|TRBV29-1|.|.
CSVATTENYEQYF
TGCAGCGTTGCCACGACCGAGAACTACGAGCAGTACTTC
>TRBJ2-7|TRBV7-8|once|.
CASSNSYEQYF
TGTGCCAGCAGCAATTCCTACGAGCAGTACTTC
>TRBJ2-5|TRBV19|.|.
CASSIGGETQYF
TGTGCCAGTAGTATTGGGGGGGAGACCCAGTACTTC
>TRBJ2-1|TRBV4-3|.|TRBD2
CASSPGLAGGVDEQFF
TGCGCCAGCAGCCCGGGGCTAGCGGGGGGGGTAGATGAGCAGTTCTTC
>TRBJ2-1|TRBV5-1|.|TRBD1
CASSLADRASPYNEQFF
TGCGCCAGCAGCTTGGCCGACAGGGCCAGTCCCTACAATGAGCAGTTCTTC
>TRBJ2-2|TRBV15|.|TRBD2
CATSHAGGDGELFF
TGTGCCACCAGTCACGCGGGAGGGGACGGGGAGCTGTTTTTT
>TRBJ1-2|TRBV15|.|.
CATSRKDGFYGYTF
TGTGCCACCAGCAGAAAAGACGGGTTCTATGGCTACACCTTC
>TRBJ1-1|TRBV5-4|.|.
CASSLTAGPGTEAFF
TGTGCCAGCAGCTTGACCGCAGGGCCGGGAACTGAAGCTTTCTTT
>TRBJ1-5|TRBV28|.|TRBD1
CASSSPLLGTGDNSNQPQHF
TGTGCCAGCAGTTCCCCTCTGCTGGGGACAGGAGATAATAGCAATCAGCCCCAGCATTTT
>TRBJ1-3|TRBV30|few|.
CAWTFSANTIYF
TGTGCCTGGACTTTTTCTGCAAACACCATATATTTT
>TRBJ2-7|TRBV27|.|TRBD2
CASSPPPGLGREQYF
TGTGCCAGCAGTCCCCCTCCGGGACTAGGACGGGAGCAGTACTTC
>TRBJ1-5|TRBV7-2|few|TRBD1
CASSWGQGQPQHF
TGTGCCAGCAGCTGGGGACAGGGCCAGCCCCAGCATTTT
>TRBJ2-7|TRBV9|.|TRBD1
CASSTRQGVSSYEQYF
TGTGCCAGCAGCACCCGACAGGGCGTGAGCTCCTACGAGCAGTACTTC
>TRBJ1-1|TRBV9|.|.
CASSVARGGGTEAFF
TGTGCCAGCAGCGTAGCTCGGGGAGGAGGAACTGAAGCTTTCTTT
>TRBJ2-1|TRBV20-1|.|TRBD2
CSEEGSGRQFF
TGCAGTGAAGAGGGTAGCGGGAGACAGTTCTTC
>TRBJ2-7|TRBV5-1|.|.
CASSLVSYEQYF
TGCGCCAGCAGCTTGGTTTCCTACGAGCAGTACTTC
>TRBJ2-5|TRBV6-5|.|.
CASSYRGDPQETQYF
TGTGCCAGCAGTTACAGGGGAGACCCCCAAGAGACCCAGTACTTC
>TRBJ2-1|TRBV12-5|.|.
CASGLKWDEQFF
TGTGCTAGTGGTTTGAAGTGGGATGAGCAGTTCTTC
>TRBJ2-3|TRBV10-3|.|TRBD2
CAISESMGGGATDTQYF
TGTGCCATCAGTGAGTCGATGGGCGGGGGAGCTACAGATACGCAGTATTTT
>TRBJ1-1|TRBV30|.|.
CAWTNAWGKRLNTEAFF
TGTGCCTGGACAAACGCATGGGGAAAGAGATTGAACACTGAAGCTTTCTTT
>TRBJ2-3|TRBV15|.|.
CATSGDGQYLDTQYF
TGTGCCACCAGCGGGGACGGGCAGTACCTAGATACGCAGTATTTT
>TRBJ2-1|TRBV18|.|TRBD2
CASSPRGRVNEQFF
TGTGCCAGCTCACCACGGGGGAGGGTAAATGAGCAGTTCTTC
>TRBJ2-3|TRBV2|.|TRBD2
CASSEGLAGGSTDTQYF
TGTGCCAGCAGTGAAGGACTAGCGGGAGGTAGCACAGATACGCAGTATTTT
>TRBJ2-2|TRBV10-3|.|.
CAISEVATNTGELFF
TGTGCCATCAGTGAAGTAGCAACGAACACCGGGGAGCTGTTTTTT
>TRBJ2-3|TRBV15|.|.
CATSDAIDTQYF
TGTGCCACCAGCGACGCTATAGATACGCAGTATTTT
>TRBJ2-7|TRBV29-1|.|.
CSVVVDREGYEQYF
TGCAGCGTTGTGGTGGACAGGGAGGGATACGAGCAGTACTTC
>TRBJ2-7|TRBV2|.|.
CASSDPDSSYEQYF
TGTGCCAGCAGCGATCCTGACAGTTCCTACGAGCAGTACTTC
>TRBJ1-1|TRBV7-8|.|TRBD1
CASSKRTGTAIEAFF
TGTGCCAGCAGCAAAAGAACCGGGACAGCAATTGAAGCTTTCTTT
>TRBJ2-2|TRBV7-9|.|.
CASRFRGAPNTGELFF
TGTGCCAGCCGCTTTCGGGGGGCCCCGAACACCGGGGAGCTGTTTTTT
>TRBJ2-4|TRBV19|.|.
CASSIDRAADRNIQYF
TGTGCCAGTAGTATAGATCGGGCCGCCGACCGCAACATTCAGTACTTC
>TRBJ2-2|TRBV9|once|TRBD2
CASSPPSGGGSGELFF
TGTGCCAGCAGCCCCCCAAGCGGGGGGGGGTCCGGGGAGCTGTTTTTT
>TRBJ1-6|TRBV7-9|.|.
CASSPPSIGNSPLHF
TGTGCCAGCAGCCCACCATCTATAGGTAATTCACCCCTCCACTTT
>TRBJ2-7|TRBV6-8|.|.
CASRERYEQYF
TGTGCCAGCAGGGAGCGGTACGAGCAGTACTTC